The 4 T cell receptor beta chains below come from one sample, sequenced in a study of blood T cell repertoires in COVID-19. TCRdb's copy holds only in-frame clones and misses some; the assay was immunoSEQ multiplex PCR. The sample has fewer than 250,000 clones; about 85% are singletons. The specimen was peripheral blood. These receptor sequences come from a woman aged 55-70 years with active or convalescent COVID-19.

The chain links TRBV3-1 (or the pseudogene TRBV3-2) to TRBJ2-7; perhaps TRBD1 as D (6 bases). The CDR3 consists of 14 residues. CDR1 is LGHDT and CDR2 is YNNKEL in the germline V gene (reference sequence). Trimming shortened V by 4 bases and J by 5 bases, and 15 bases separated the two germline ends. In DNA, the CDR3 is TGTGCCAGCAGCCCTAATGACAGGTTGGACGAGCAGTACTTC. As protein: CASSPNDRLDEQYF.

The chain carries TRBV3-1 (or the pseudogene TRBV3-2) and TRBJ2-5, with TRBD2 identical over 10 bases. Germline CDR1 reads LGHDT; CDR2 reads YNNKEL (reference sequence). This CDR3 region has 16 residues. The V gene end was trimmed by 4 bases and the J gene end by 4 bases; junction bases not matched to a gene: 9. The CDR3 nucleotides are TGTGCCAGCAGCCCCACGAGCGGGAGGGCCCGAGAGACCCAGTACTTC. It specifies CASSPTSGRARETQYF.

The gene calls are TRBV29-1 and TRBJ2-1, with D uncertain. Trimming removed 7 bases at V and 0 bases at J, with 10 bases between. The CDR3 is 13 residues long. Germline lookup yields CDR1 SQVTM and CDR2 ANQGSEA. The CDR3 region has the DNA TGCAGCGGTAGACATCGCTCCTACAATGAGCAGTTCTTC. Protein sequence: CSGRHRSYNEQFF.

The chain links TRBV6-5 to TRBJ2-7; 8 bases are a match to TRBD2. The germline V gene has CDR1 MNHEY and CDR2 SVGAGI. This CDR3 has 14 residues. The V and J ends lost 10 bases and 4 bases, in that order; junction bases with no gene match: 12. CDR3 in amino acids: CAIRPSGGGYEQYV. In nucleotides, the CDR3 is TGTGCCATCCGACCAAGCGGGGGAGGGTACGAGCAGTACGTC.